The sample holds one count of the clone carrying this T cell receptor beta chain. The target antigen is unknown. Around 100,000 TCR templates per sample were assayed. Sequencing was performed with immunoSEQ multiplex PCR; in TCRdb, only in-frame clones are kept and a portion is missing. The profile shows about 100,000 clones, 91% of them singletons. The entry originates in a study of siplizumab effects on memory and regulatory T cells. Study-wide findings and caveats: Greater diversity than memory cells seemed evident in naive T cells, which also appeared to be major alloresponse contributors. A minor fraction of alloreactive clones, and no more, mapped to unstimulated subsets.

Trimming took 4 bases from V and 10 from J, leaving 17 bases between them. The germline gives CDR1 MNHEY, CDR2 SVGAGI. The CDR3 is made up of 15 amino acids. Sequenced: CD4+ T cells sorted from blood. The sequence was collected from a human donor in good health. V gene TRBV6-5 combines with J gene TRBJ1-6, with a weak D call TRBD1 (5 bases). CDR3 sequence: CASSSPTVLSSPLHF. The CDR3, as DNA: TGTGCCAGCAGTTCCCCGACAGTTCTCTCCTCACCCCTCCACTTT.